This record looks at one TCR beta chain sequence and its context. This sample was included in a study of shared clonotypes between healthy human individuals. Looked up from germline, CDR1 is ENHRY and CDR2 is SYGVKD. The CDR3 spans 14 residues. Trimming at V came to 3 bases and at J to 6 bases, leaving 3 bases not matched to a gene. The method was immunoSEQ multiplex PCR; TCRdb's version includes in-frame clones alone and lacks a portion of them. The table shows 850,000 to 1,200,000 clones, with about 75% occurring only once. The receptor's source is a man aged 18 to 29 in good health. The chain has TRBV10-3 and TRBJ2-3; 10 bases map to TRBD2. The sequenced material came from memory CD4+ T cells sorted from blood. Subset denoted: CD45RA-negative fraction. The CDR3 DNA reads TGTGCCATCAGTGACCTAGCGGGGGTGGATACGCAGTATTTT. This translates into CAISDLAGVDTQYF.